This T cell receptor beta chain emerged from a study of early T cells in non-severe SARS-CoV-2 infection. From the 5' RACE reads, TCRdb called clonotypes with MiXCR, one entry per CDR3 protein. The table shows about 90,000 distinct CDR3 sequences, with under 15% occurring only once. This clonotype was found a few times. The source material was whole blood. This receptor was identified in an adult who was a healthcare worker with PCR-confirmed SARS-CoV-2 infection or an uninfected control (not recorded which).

The CDR3 region is CASSQVGQNKAFF. The CDR3 DNA follows: TGTGCCAGCAGCCAAGTCGGTCAGAACAAAGCTTTCTTT. This sequence joins TRBV4-2 and TRBJ1-1; the D is unclear. The V gene's germline CDR1 is LGHNA and CDR2 YNFKEQ. This CDR3 contains 13 residues. V gave up 1 base and J gave up 9 bases, with 12 bases separating them.